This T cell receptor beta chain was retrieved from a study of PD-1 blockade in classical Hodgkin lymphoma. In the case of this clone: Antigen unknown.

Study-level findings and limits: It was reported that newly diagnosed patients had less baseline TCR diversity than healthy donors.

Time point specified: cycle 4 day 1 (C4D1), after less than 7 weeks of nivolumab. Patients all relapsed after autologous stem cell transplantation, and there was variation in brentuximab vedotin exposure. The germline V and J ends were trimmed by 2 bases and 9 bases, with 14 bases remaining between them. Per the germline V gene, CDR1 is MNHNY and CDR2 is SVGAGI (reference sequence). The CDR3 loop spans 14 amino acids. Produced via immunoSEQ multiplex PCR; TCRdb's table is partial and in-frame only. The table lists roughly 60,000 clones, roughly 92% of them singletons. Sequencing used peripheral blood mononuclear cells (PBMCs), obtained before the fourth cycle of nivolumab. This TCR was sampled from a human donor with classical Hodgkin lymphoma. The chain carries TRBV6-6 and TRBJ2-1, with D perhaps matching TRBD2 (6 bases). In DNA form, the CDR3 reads TGTGCCAGCAGTTACCCCGGGGGAGGCGCTGAGCAGTTCTTC. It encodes CASSYPGGGAEQFF.